Presented here are 5 T cell receptor beta chains from one specimen sequenced in a study of graft-versus-host responses after intestinal transplantation. The antigens for these receptors are not known. TCRdb keeps only in-frame clones here, not all; method: immunoSEQ multiplex PCR. The sample consists of approximately 85,000 clones, roughly 90% of them appearing once. The input for sequencing was unstimulated CD8+ T cells sorted from spleen or lymph node cells, taken before transplant. These TCRs come from a human donor who was the organ donor for an intestinal transplant.

V gene TRBV27 combines with J gene TRBJ2-1; D not resolved. V was clipped by 5 bases and J by 0 bases, with 14 bases between them. CDR1 is MNHEY, CDR2 SMNVEV, per germline (reference sequence). The length of the CDR3 is 16 residues. This CDR3 is CASSPPDASSYNEQFF. CDR3 nucleotide sequence: TGTGCCAGCAGTCCCCCGGACGCGAGCTCCTACAATGAGCAGTTCTTC.

This chain joins TRBV5-6 and TRBJ2-3; TRBD2 might be the D (6 bases). This CDR3 has 14 amino acids. Germline values: CDR1 SGHDT, CDR2 YYEEEE. V was cut by 4 bases and J by 4 bases, with 13 bases left in between. The CDR3 protein is CASSDGGSADTQYF. CDR3 coding DNA: TGTGCCAGCAGCGACGGGGGTTCGGCAGATACGCAGTATTTT.

The chain links TRBV7-2 to TRBJ2-3, with 9 bases identical to TRBD2. Germline CDR1 is SGHTA and CDR2 is FQGNSA. The J segment lost 3 bases and the V segment lost 5 bases, leaving 3 bases of the junction unmatched. The CDR3 is 14 residues long. The CDR3 DNA reads TGTGCCAGCAGCCTTAGCGGGGGAACAGATACGCAGTATTTT. It yields the protein CASSLSGGTDTQYF.

This chain joins TRBV14 and TRBJ2-7, with a tentative D call TRBD1 (6 bases). The length of the CDR3 is 13 residues. The germline V gene encodes CDR1 SGHDN and CDR2 FVKESK. The V end lost 6 bases, the J end lost 3 bases, and 12 bases lay between the germline ends. The CDR3 region has the DNA TGTGCCAGCAGAGCAGGGGTGGACTACGAGCAGTACTTC. Its translation is CASRAGVDYEQYF.

This clone was seen just once. The chain joins TRBV7-3 to TRBJ2-3, with 7 bases fitting TRBD2. The V and J ends lost 5 bases and 4 bases, in that order; junction bases with no gene match: 15. The CDR3 runs 17 residues. Germline loops: CDR1 SGHTA, CDR2 FQGTGA. For the CDR3, the DNA is TGTGCCAGCAGCCAAGAGGGAGGGAAAAATGAGGCAGATACGCAGTATTTT. It encodes CASSQEGGKNEADTQYF.